These 21 T cell receptor beta chains originate from one sample sequenced in a study of control samples from healthy donors and cancer patients (dated by TCRdb to about 2020). Libraries came from the immunoSEQ multiplex PCR assay. The table was pulled from immuneACCESS by TCRdb, which kept in-frame rearrangements only. Such tables lose some clones; where checked, under half of the loss comes from unresolved V genes, and the rest has no known cause. This sample holds about 130,000 clones; around 93% were observed only once. Of the sample, roughly 8.7% falls within the top ten clones. Sequencing was carried out using blood. The receptors were sampled from a man aged 18 to 30 in good health.

This chain uses TRBV27 with TRBJ2-2, with 7 bases that match TRBD1. This CDR3 has 13 residues. CDR1 is MNHEY, CDR2 SMNVEV, per germline (reference sequence). V shed 7 bases, J shed 5 bases, and the junction held 4 bases outside the gene matches. The CDR3 is CASNLQGTGELFF. The DNA of the CDR3 is TGTGCCAGCAACTTACAGGGGACCGGGGAGCTGTTTTTT.

V usage is TRBV6-6 and J usage is TRBJ2-7; TRBD2 might be the D (6 bases). V was shortened by 5 bases and J by 2 bases, with 16 bases between the two germline ends. Germline CDR1 and CDR2: MNHNY and SVGAGI (reference sequence). The CDR3 is 15 amino acids. DNA of the CDR3: TGTGCCAGCAGTACTAGGCGGGGTGGCACCTACGAGCAGTACTTC. Protein: CASSTRRGGTYEQYF.

The CDR3 DNA is TGTGCCATCAGTGAGCTTACGGAAATCGAAGCTTTCTTT. Its translation is CAISELTEIEAFF. The chain couples TRBV10-3 to TRBJ1-1; D is undetermined. The V end was cut by 2 bases, the J end by 8 bases, with 12 bases between. The CDR3 runs 13 residues. The germline V gene encodes CDR1 ENHRY and CDR2 SYGVKD.

The chain uses TRBV5-1 and TRBJ1-1, with a possible D match to TRBD1 (5 bases). Germline V gives CDR1 SGHRS, CDR2 YFSETQ. The CDR3 runs to 16 residues. V lost 0 bases and J lost 1, with 13 bases in between. The CDR3 nucleotides are TGCGCCAGCAGCTTGGCCATTGGCAGGGAGAACACTGAAGCTTTCTTT. Protein sequence: CASSLAIGRENTEAFF. The full variable domain, with the rest looked up from reference TRBV5-1 and TRBJ1-1, is KAGVTQTPRYLIKTRGQQVTLSCSPISGHRSVSWYQQTPGQGLQFLFEYFSETQRNKGNFPGRFSGRQFSNSRSEMNVSTLELGDSALYLCASSLAIGRENTEAFFGQGTRLTVV.

The J gene is TRBJ2-7, the V gene TRBV4-1; 9 bases are a match to TRBD1. This CDR3 comprises 16 residues. Germline V gene data show CDR1 as MGHRA and CDR2 as YSYEKL. V was clipped by 3 bases and J by 7 bases; unmatched bases: 13. The CDR3 DNA reads as TGCGCCAGCAGCCATTCCCACGACAGGGGGTTTCGGGAGCAGTACTTC. Translating gives CASSHSHDRGFREQYF.

With respect to this clone: The sample contains more than one DNA sequence encoding this CDR3. The chain has TRBV2 and TRBJ2-7, with TRBD1 identical over 8 bases. Germline V gene data show CDR1 as SNHLY and CDR2 as FYNNEI. CDR3 length equals 11 residues. V lost 8 bases to trimming and J lost 3 bases; unmatched junction nucleotides: 0. The CDR3: CASGQGYEQYF. DNA for the CDR3: TGTGCCAGCGGACAGGGCTACGAGCAGTACTTC.

The chain combines TRBV25-1 with TRBJ2-5; no clear D. V shed 3 bases and J shed 1 base, with 12 bases lying between them. Germline V gene sequence: CDR1 MGHDK, CDR2 SYGVNS. This CDR3 has 15 residues. The CDR3 sequence is CASSDSLLRQETQYF. CDR3 bases: TGTGCCAGCAGTGATTCCCTTCTACGCCAAGAGACCCAGTACTTC.

This chain links TRBV27 with TRBJ2-1, with no clear D. From germline, CDR1 is MNHEY and CDR2 SMNVEV (reference sequence). V was cut by 6 bases and J by 3 bases, with 15 bases left in between. The CDR3 has 15 amino acids. The CDR3 loop reads CASRAVTLDYNEQFF. DNA of the CDR3: TGTGCCAGCAGGGCGGTTACCCTCGACTACAATGAGCAGTTCTTC.

The chain couples TRBV20-1 to TRBJ1-2; 7 positions match TRBD1. From germline, CDR1 is DFQATT and CDR2 SNEGSKA (reference sequence). CDR3 length equals 14 residues. Trimming at V came to 3 bases and at J to 4 bases, leaving 8 bases not matched to a gene. CDR3 residues: CSASTGVEAYGYTF. CDR3 bases: TGCAGTGCTAGTACAGGGGTTGAAGCCTATGGCTACACCTTC.

A remark on this clone: One end of the junction is discordant with germline, which a read error may explain. V and J are TRBV9 and TRBJ1-1; 8 bases line up with TRBD1. This CDR3 comprises 13 residues. CDR1 and CDR2 from the germline V gene are SGDLS and YYNGEE. CDR3 loop: CASSAGDRPTGPF. In DNA form, the CDR3 reads TGTGCCAGCAGCGCCGGGGACAGGCCCACGGGTCCCTTT.

The rearrangement uses TRBV4-1 and TRBJ1-2; D unresolved. Germline CDR1 reads MGHRA; CDR2 reads YSYEKL. CDR3 length: 17 amino acids. Trimming took 0 bases from V and 6 from J, leaving 20 bases between them. DNA of the CDR3: TGCGCCAGCAGCCAAGAGAAGGGTTGGCCGTTTGGGGATGGCTACACCTTC. It encodes CASSQEKGWPFGDGYTF.

The gene calls are TRBV18 and TRBJ1-2; D might be TRBD1 (5 bases). V gave up 3 bases and J gave up 4 bases, with 12 bases separating them. The CDR3 consists of 14 residues. The germline gives CDR1 KGHSH, CDR2 LQKENI. The CDR3 coding sequence is TGTGCCAGCTCACCGGGGGACGGCCGCTATGGCTACACCTTC. This sequence encodes CASSPGDGRYGYTF.

V gene TRBV10-2 combines with J gene TRBJ1-2; D is unresolved. Germline CDR1 and CDR2: WSHSY and SAAADI. Trimming took off 3 bases at V and 3 bases at J, with 8 bases between the two ends. The CDR3 has 13 amino acids. CDR3 amino acids: CASSEGNYYGYTF. The CDR3 DNA follows: TGCGCCAGCAGTGAAGGAAACTACTATGGCTACACCTTC.

The gene calls are TRBV21-1 and TRBJ1-4; the table's D call, TRBD1, has no DNA check behind it. TRBV21-1 is a listed pseudogene. This CDR3 has 16 residues. CDR3 region: CASSTGQGSPNEKLFF. In DNA form, the CDR3 reads TGTGCCAGCAGCACGGGACAGGGCTCGCCTAATGAAAAACTGTTTTTT.

The genes are TRBV9 and TRBJ2-7; D unclear. CDR1 is SGDLS and CDR2 is YYNGEE in the germline V gene. The CDR3 runs 14 residues. The ends were cut back, 0 bases at V and 0 bases at J, with 7 bases in the middle. This CDR3 reads CASSVGPGSYEQYF. In DNA, the CDR3 is TGTGCCAGCAGCGTAGGTCCGGGCTCCTACGAGCAGTACTTC.

V gene TRBV7-2 combines with J gene TRBJ2-2, with D unclear. V was shortened by 3 bases and J by 9 bases, with 5 bases between the two germline ends. CDR1 is SGHTA and CDR2 is FQGNSA in the germline V gene. The CDR3 extends over 11 amino acids. The CDR3 here is CASSFGRELFF. The CDR3, as DNA: TGTGCCAGCAGCTTCGGACGGGAGCTGTTTTTT.

This clone appeared a single time. This chain uses TRBV15 with TRBJ2-1; 9 bases are shared with TRBD2. J lost 4 bases, V lost 4 bases, and 8 bases had no gene match. There are 16 residues in the CDR3. Germline values: CDR1 LNHNV, CDR2 YYDKDF (reference sequence). The CDR3 DNA follows: TGTGCCACCAGCAACACTTTGACTAGCGGATACAATGAGCAGTTCTTC. This translates into CATSNTLTSGYNEQFF.

This sequence joins TRBV11-2 and TRBJ1-1; no definite D call. V was shortened by 5 bases and J by 1 base, with 8 bases between the two germline ends. The CDR3 runs 13 residues. The germline gives CDR1 SGHAT, CDR2 FQNNGV. The CDR3 is CASSLTGNTEAFF. DNA of the CDR3: TGTGCCAGCAGCCTCACCGGGAACACTGAAGCTTTCTTT.

The chain links TRBV12-3 or TRBV12-4 to TRBJ2-3; D not certain. The CDR3 length is 12 residues. The V and J ends lost 2 bases and 4 bases respectively, with 4 bases between them. The CDR3 DNA reads as TGTGCCAGCAGTTTATACCCAGATACGCAGTATTTT. It codes for CASSLYPDTQYF.

The rearrangement joins TRBV2 to TRBJ1-2; perhaps TRBD1 as D (5 bases). CDR3 size: 14 residues. Trimming removed 7 bases from V and 2 bases from J, with 14 bases in between. CDR1 SNHLY and CDR2 FYNNEI come from the germline V gene. CDR3 amino acids: CASIRGGTNYGYTF. The CDR3 coding sequence is TGTGCCAGCATTCGGGGAGGGACGAACTATGGCTACACCTTC.

This sequence joins TRBV11-2 and TRBJ1-2, with D unresolved. Germline lookup yields CDR1 SGHAT and CDR2 FQNNGV. Trimming took 1 base from V and 1 from J, leaving 7 bases between them. The CDR3 totals 14 residues. In DNA, the CDR3 is TGTGCCAGCAGCTTAGGCCCAATTAACTATGGCTACACCTTC. This codes for CASSLGPINYGYTF.